These 5 T cell receptor beta chains came from one sample sequenced in a study of T cells after yellow fever vaccination. TCRdb fed the 5' RACE reads into MiXCR, producing one record per CDR3 protein. Altogether 600,000 to 750,000 distinct CDR3 sequences are present, about 12% being singletons, with the ten largest covering 15%. Sequenced here: PBMCs, sampled on the day of the yellow fever booster vaccination. The receptors were sampled from a man in his thirties or forties who received the YFV17D yellow fever vaccine.

This clonotype was found a few times. The chain links TRBV5-1 to TRBJ1-5, with D perhaps TRBD1 (5 bases). The germline V and J ends were trimmed by 0 bases and 2 bases, with 9 bases remaining between them. There are 15 residues in the CDR3. CDR1 is SGHRS, CDR2 YFSETQ, per germline. Written as DNA, the CDR3 is TGCGCCAGCAGCTTGGAAGGGGCGCGCAATCAGCCCCAGCATTTT. As protein: CASSLEGARNQPQHF.

J is TRBJ2-3 and V is TRBV5-4; TRBD2 matches 12 bases. The J segment lost 4 bases and the V segment lost 7 bases, leaving 19 bases of the junction unmatched. The CDR3 has 19 residues. The germline V gene encodes CDR1 SGHNT and CDR2 YYREEE (reference sequence). CDR3 sequence reads: CASGSRLAGALLGADTQYF. The CDR3 region has the DNA TGTGCCAGCGGCTCTCGACTAGCGGGAGCCCTCTTAGGGGCAGATACGCAGTATTTT.

This clonotype was recorded a few times. The chain couples TRBV28 to TRBJ2-7; 10 nucleotides agree with TRBD1. This CDR3 comprises 16 residues. Germline assignment: CDR1 MDHEN and CDR2 SYDVKM. V dropped 6 bases and J dropped 4; count of bases not matched to a gene: 12. Here the CDR3 DNA reads TGTGCCAGCAGAGACCACCGGGACAGGGGATGGTACGAGCAGTACTTC. It specifies CASRDHRDRGWYEQYF.

In this sample, this clonotype turned up a few times. This sequence joins TRBV20-1 and TRBJ1-4, with 8 bases aligning to TRBD1. Germline CDR1 reads DFQATT; CDR2 reads SNEGSKA (reference sequence). V trimming: 4 bases; J trimming: 7 bases; junction bases outside the gene matches: 5. The CDR3 consists of 13 residues. The CDR3 loop reads CSAITGGSEKLFF. The CDR3 region has the DNA TGCAGTGCTATTACAGGGGGGAGTGAAAAACTGTTTTTT.

The chain recombines TRBV5-1 with TRBJ2-3; D is unclear. V was trimmed by 4 bases and J by 6 bases, leaving 12 bases between them. The germline V gene encodes CDR1 SGHRS and CDR2 YFSETQ. There are 13 residues in the CDR3. As DNA, the CDR3 is TGCGCCAGCAGCCCAGACTCGGTGGATACGCAGTATTTT. Translating gives CASSPDSVDTQYF.